The present entry profiles one TCR beta chain with its context. Method: immunoSEQ multiplex PCR; TCRdb's copy keeps in-frame clones and lacks some. The sample consists of around 250,000 clones, 84% of them appearing once. The data were obtained in a study of blood T cell repertoires in COVID-19. Study summary: In each case, the material was cDNA or gDNA derived from T cells, B-cell-depleted T cells, or PBMCs.

The V gene's germline CDR1 is MDHEN and CDR2 SYDVKM. The J segment lost 7 bases and the V segment lost 2 bases, leaving 6 bases of the junction unmatched. The CDR3 extends over 16 amino acids. Sequenced sample: peripheral blood. The V and J genes are TRBV28 and TRBJ2-2; 11 positions match TRBD2. The sequence derives from a middle-aged woman who had recovered from COVID-19. For the CDR3, the DNA is TGTGCCAGCAGTTTACCCCTAGCGGGGGGCAACGGGGAGCTGTTTTTT. Encoded protein: CASSLPLAGGNGELFF. The variable domain in full, with the rest retrieved from reference TRBV28 and TRBJ2-2, is DVKVTQSSRYLVKRTGEKVFLECVQDMDHENMFWYRQDPGLGLRLIYFSYDVKMKEKGDIPEGYSVSREKKERFSLILESASTNQTSMYLCASSLPLAGGNGELFFGEGSRLTVL.